A single sample is the source of the 16 T cell receptor beta chains below, sequenced in a study of PD-1 blockade in mismatch repair-deficient tumors. Time point of the sample: approximately 10-day in vitro stimulation with candidate neoantigen peptide 4. These TCRs' antigens remain unknown. Measured with immunoSEQ multiplex PCR; TCRdb has only the in-frame clones, and not every one. The sample shows around 14,000 clones, roughly 80% of them seen only once. The sample in question was cells cultured in vitro, obtained from a patient treated with pembrolizumab. Receptors were obtained from an adult with mismatch repair-deficient cancer.

The V call is TRBV30, the J call TRBJ1-4, with TRBD1 matching 9 bases. The length of the CDR3 is 18 residues. Germline V gene sequence: CDR1 GTSNPN, CDR2 SVGIG (reference sequence). The V and J ends lost 8 bases and 3 bases, in that order; junction bases with no gene match: 19. Here the CDR3 reads CASKRDREEGKANEKLFF. The CDR3 DNA is TGTGCCAGCAAGCGGGACAGGGAGGAGGGAAAGGCTAATGAAAAACTGTTTTTT.

In its sample, this clone was seen a few times. V and J are TRBV6-5 and TRBJ2-3; the match to TRBD1 covers 8 bases. Germline V gives CDR1 MNHEY, CDR2 SVGAGI. The ends lost 2 bases at V and 4 bases at J; junction bases unmatched: 5. This CDR3 has 15 residues. The CDR3 loop is CASSYSGRGPDTQYF. CDR3 nucleotide sequence: TGTGCCAGCAGTTACAGCGGCAGGGGGCCAGATACGCAGTATTTT.

J is TRBJ2-7 and V is TRBV7-9; D is possibly TRBD1 (6 bases). Germline V lookup: CDR1 SEHNR, CDR2 FQNEAQ (reference sequence). The V end was cut by 5 bases, the J end by 7 bases, with 18 bases between. The CDR3 consists of 14 residues. The CDR3 sequence is CASSPLDSAREQYF. Written as DNA, the CDR3 is TGTGCCAGCAGCCCCTTGGACAGTGCGCGAGAGCAGTACTTC.

Worth noting for this clone: Relative to the germline gene, one junction end is altered; a read error may explain this. The gene calls are TRBV7-7 and TRBJ2-1; TRBD1 or TRBD2 may be the D gene (5 bases each). The CDR3 spans 16 residues. Germline V gene lookup returns CDR1 SSHAT and CDR2 FNYEAQ (reference sequence). The CDR3 is CASSLGSGTSYNEQFF. The CDR3 DNA reads TGTGCTAGCAGCTTAGGGTCCGGGACCTCCTACAATGAGCAGTTCTTC.

This clone was picked up a small number of times. The V call is TRBV7-6, the J call TRBJ2-1, with 9 nucleotides matching TRBD1. Germline V gene data show CDR1 as SGHVS and CDR2 as FNYEAQ. The CDR3 is 14 residues long. Trimming cost V 5 bases and J 10 bases; bases outside gene matches: 9. CDR3 nucleotide sequence: TGTGCCAGCAGCATCAGGACAGGGGTGGACGAGCAGTTCTTC. This encodes CASSIRTGVDEQFF. Filled out from reference TRBV7-6 and TRBJ2-1, the complete variable domain reads GAGVSQSPRYKVTKRGQDVALRCDPISGHVSLYWYRQALGQGPEFLTYFNYEAQQDKSGLPNDRFSAERPEGSISTLTIQRTEQRDSAMYRCASSIRTGVDEQFFGPGTRLTVL.

The V call is TRBV19, the J call TRBJ2-1; 7 bases map to TRBD2. Germline-derived CDR1 and CDR2 are LNHDA and SQIVND (reference sequence). CDR3 length equals 15 residues. V dropped 3 bases and J dropped 4; count of bases not matched to a gene: 6. The CDR3 nucleotides are TGTGCCAGTAGTATCTCCAGCGGGAAGTACAATGAGCAGTTCTTC. Protein sequence: CASSISSGKYNEQFF. Full variable domain (remainder filled in from reference TRBV19 and TRBJ2-1): DGGITQSPKYLFRKEGQNVTLSCEQNLNHDAMYWYRQDPGQGLRLIYYSQIVNDFQKGDIAEGYSVSREKKESFPLTVTSAQKNPTAFYLCASSISSGKYNEQFFGPGTRLTVL.

The rearrangement joins TRBV28 to TRBJ1-4, with 10 nucleotides matching TRBD1. V lost 2 bases, J lost 7 bases, and 7 bases stayed unmatched. CDR1 is MDHEN and CDR2 is SYDVKM in the germline V gene. This CDR3 has 16 residues. CDR3 in DNA: TGTGCCAGCAGTTTACCCGACAGGGGGCTAGCTGAAAAACTGTTTTTT. Its translation is CASSLPDRGLAEKLFF.

The chain has TRBV5-1 and TRBJ2-5; D remains unclear. The CDR3 length is 14 residues. V was trimmed by 4 bases and J by 3 bases, leaving 13 bases between them. Germline V gene data show CDR1 as SGHRS and CDR2 as YFSETQ. Here the CDR3 reads CASSALTREETQYF. The CDR3 nucleotides read TGCGCCAGCAGCGCACTGACACGGGAAGAGACCCAGTACTTC. Drawing the rest from reference TRBV5-1 and TRBJ2-5, the complete variable domain is KAGVTQTPRYLIKTRGQQVTLSCSPISGHRSVSWYQQTPGQGLQFLFEYFSETQRNKGNFPGRFSGRQFSNSRSEMNVSTLELGDSALYLCASSALTREETQYFGPGTRLLVL.

V is TRBV19 and J is TRBJ2-1; D may be TRBD1 (6 bases). The V end lost 4 bases, the J end lost 9 bases, and 19 bases lay between the germline ends. This CDR3 contains 15 residues. Germline V gene lookup returns CDR1 LNHDA and CDR2 SQIVND (reference sequence). The CDR3: CASSTDRFPISEQFF. CDR3 bases: TGTGCCAGTAGTACCGACAGGTTCCCAATCAGTGAGCAGTTCTTC.

The gene calls are TRBV28 and TRBJ2-3, with TRBD2 matching over 11 bases. The CDR3 length is 17 residues. Germline CDR1 MDHEN, CDR2 SYDVKM. After removal of 2 bases from V and 0 bases from J, the junction contained 4 bases not matched to a gene. In nucleotides, the CDR3 is TGTGCCAGCAGTTTACTAGCGGGAGGAAGGAGCACAGATACGCAGTATTTT. Protein sequence: CASSLLAGGRSTDTQYF.

This chain joins TRBV9 and TRBJ2-5, with 7 bases that match TRBD1. The CDR3 has 14 amino acids. The germline V gene encodes CDR1 SGDLS and CDR2 YYNGEE. The V segment lost 3 bases and the J segment 4 bases; nucleotides outside the gene matches: 6. The CDR3 spells CASSAQGTRETQYF. Written as DNA, the CDR3 is TGTGCCAGCAGCGCACAGGGGACGAGAGAGACCCAGTACTTC.

The chain has TRBV18 and TRBJ2-7; no definite D call. V shed 6 bases and J shed 2 bases, with 11 bases lying between them. CDR3 length: 13 residues. Germline CDR1 reads KGHSH; CDR2 reads LQKENI. CDR3 residues: CASSPDSAYEQYF. The CDR3 DNA reads TGTGCCAGCTCCCCTGACTCGGCCTACGAGCAGTACTTC.

J is TRBJ2-3 and V is TRBV27; D ambiguous. Trimming shortened V by 4 bases and J by 6 bases, and 8 bases separated the two germline ends. Germline assignment: CDR1 MNHEY and CDR2 SMNVEV (reference sequence). The CDR3 is 12 amino acids. CDR3 sequence (DNA): TGTGCCAGCAGTTCGATAGGGGATACGCAGTATTTT. It translates to CASSSIGDTQYF.

The genes are TRBV11-2 and TRBJ1-3; D might be TRBD1 (6 bases). Germline V gene sequence: CDR1 SGHAT, CDR2 FQNNGV. The CDR3 is 13 amino acids. V lost 6 bases and J 4 bases, leaving 10 bases between the germline ends. CDR3 sequence: CASRAGDGNTIYF. CDR3 DNA sequence: TGTGCCAGCAGGGCAGGGGACGGAAACACCATATATTTT.

The CDR3 bases are TGTGCCTGGAGTACACAACACTACGAGCAGTACTTC. It yields the protein CAWSTQHYEQYF. This sequence joins TRBV30 and TRBJ2-7; D is uncertain. This CDR3 spans 12 amino acids. CDR1 is GTSNPN and CDR2 is SVGIG in the germline V gene (reference sequence). Trimming shortened V by 2 bases and J by 3 bases, and 8 bases separated the two germline ends. Based on the CDR3 plus reference TRBV30 and TRBJ2-7, the full variable domain is SQTIHQWPATLVQPVGSPLSLECTVEGTSNPNLYWYRQAAGRGLQLLFYSVGIGQISSEVPQNLSASRPQDRQFILSSKKLLLSDSGFYLCAWSTQHYEQYFGPGTRLTVT.

The chain is built from TRBV30 and TRBJ2-7; D is ambiguous. V was clipped by 3 bases and J by 9 bases, with 12 bases between them. This CDR3 comprises 11 residues. CDR1 GTSNPN and CDR2 SVGIG come from the germline V gene (reference sequence). In nucleotides, the CDR3 is TGTGCCTGGAGCGATACCTTAGGGCAGTACTTC. Translation gives CAWSDTLGQYF.